This T cell receptor (beta chain) was identified during a study of T cell changes during pregnancy in multiple sclerosis. The CDR3 totals 16 residues. Germline-derived CDR1 and CDR2 are MNHNY and SVGAGI (reference sequence). With V trimmed by 6 bases and J by 0 bases, 8 bases remained unmatched. TCRdb's copy holds only in-frame clones and misses some; the assay was immunoSEQ multiplex PCR. The sample records about 79,000 clones, about 94% being singletons. The receptor comes from a female donor in good health, enrolled as a control in a pregnancy study. This rearrangement joins TRBV6-6 to TRBJ1-3, with 7 bases that match TRBD1. This specimen consisted of peripheral blood, obtained in the second trimester of pregnancy. The CDR3 spells CASSPERTGSGNTIYF. The CDR3 DNA is TGTGCCAGCAGCCCCGAGAGGACAGGCTCTGGAAACACCATATATTTT.